The 25 T cell receptor beta chains below all came from one sample that was sequenced in a study of regulatory T cells in long-lasting Graves disease. Construction of the TCR beta libraries employed iRepertoire HTBI primers in conjunction with Arm-PCR of CDR3 regions. TCRdb reanalysed the multiplex PCR reads using MiXCR and keeps one entry per CDR3 protein. Counted here are about 360,000 distinct CDR3 sequences, 16% occurring once; the ten biggest clones make up around 21%. Time point specified: newly diagnosed GD, antithyroid drugs for less than 3 months. There was RNA extracted from PBMCs, and the TCR library was made from it. The data also belong to a second study, concerning T cells in Graves' hyperthyroidism and ophthalmopathy.

Sequencing used peripheral blood mononuclear cells (PBMCs), obtained at new diagnosis, from a patient treated with antithyroid drugs. The receptors stem from a woman aged 18-30 years with Graves disease.

This clonotype appeared many times. This sequence joins TRBV3-1 and TRBJ2-2; perhaps D is TRBD1 or TRBD2 (5 bases each). V was clipped by 10 bases and J by 4 bases, with 19 bases between them. The CDR3 covers 15 residues. The germline gives CDR1 LGHDT, CDR2 YNNKEL (reference sequence). The CDR3 spells CATMAAGTGTGELFF. In DNA form, the CDR3 reads TGTGCCACGATGGCCGCAGGGACGGGCACCGGGGAGCTGTTTTTT. Variable domain in full (rest from reference TRBV3-1 and TRBJ2-2): DTAVSQTPKYLVTQMGNDKSIKCEQNLGHDTMYWYKQDSKKFLKIMFSYNNKELIINETVPNRFSPKSPDKAHLNLHINSLELGDSAVYFCATMAAGTGTGELFFGEGSRLTVL.

In its sample, this clonotype was seen many times. The chain combines TRBV2 with TRBJ2-7; D gene uncertain. In germline, CDR1 is SNHLY, CDR2 FYNNEI. V was shortened by 3 bases and J by 4 bases, with 7 bases between the two germline ends. The CDR3 consists of 12 residues. The CDR3 sequence: CASSESFYEQYF. The CDR3 nucleotides are TGTGCCAGCAGTGAGAGTTTTTACGAGCAGTACTTC. Variable domain in full (rest from reference TRBV2 and TRBJ2-7): EPEVTQTPSHQVTQMGQEVILRCVPISNHLYFYWYRQILGQKVEFLVSFYNNEISEKSEIFDDQFSVERPDGSNFTLKIRSTKLEDSAMYFCASSESFYEQYFGPGTRLTVT.

Concerning this clonotype: This may be a read error: a much more frequent sequence differs by one nucleotide. Written as DNA, the CDR3 is TGTGCCAGCACCATGACTGGCGAGTGGCAAGAGACCCAGTACTTC. It yields the protein CASTMTGEWQETQYF. The genes are TRBV12-3 or TRBV12-4 and TRBJ2-1; D is uncertain. The end of the DNA is better explained by TRBJ2-5, so the J call may be wrong. This CDR3 comprises 15 residues.

The rearrangement uses TRBV9 and TRBJ1-2; 8 bases line up with TRBD1. J lost 2 bases, V lost 0 bases, and 9 bases had no gene match. The CDR3 is 17 residues long. From germline, CDR1 is SGDLS and CDR2 YYNGEE. The CDR3 coding sequence is TGTGCCAGCAGCGTAGCTCAGGGGGCGGGGGAAAACTATGGCTACACCTTC. Protein: CASSVAQGAGENYGYTF.

V usage is TRBV15 and J usage is TRBJ2-1; 14 nucleotides agree with TRBD2. Germline lookup yields CDR1 LNHNV and CDR2 YYDKDF (reference sequence). V shed 1 base and J 0 bases; nucleotides not matched to a gene: 2. The CDR3 contains 18 residues. The CDR3 region is CATSRGGTSGSSYNEQFF. In nucleotides, the CDR3 is TGTGCCACCAGCAGAGGCGGGACTAGCGGGAGCTCCTACAATGAGCAGTTCTTC.

This clonotype was picked up a small number of times. The chain is built from TRBV4-2 and TRBJ1-6; D call uncertain. Trimming pared 0 bases from V and 7 bases from J, leaving 10 bases between. CDR1 and CDR2 (germline): LGHNA, YNFKEQ. The CDR3 consists of 15 residues. The CDR3 DNA reads as TGTGCCAGCAGCCAAGAAACGGGGTCCAATTCACCCCTCCACTTT. Its protein product is CASSQETGSNSPLHF.

This clonotype was seen at least ten times. The chain has TRBV7-9 and TRBJ2-1; TRBD2 might be the D (5 bases). V was shortened by 6 bases and J by 7 bases, with 22 bases between the two germline ends. The length of the CDR3 is 16 residues. Germline CDR1 SEHNR, CDR2 FQNEAQ (reference sequence). This chain's CDR3 is CASRQNVRLGGNEQFF. The CDR3 region has the DNA TGTGCCAGCAGACAAAATGTTAGACTGGGCGGGAATGAGCAGTTCTTC. Supplemented by reference TRBV7-9 and TRBJ2-1, the full variable domain reads DTGVSQNPRHKITKRGQNVTFRCDPISEHNRLYWYRQTLGQGPEFLTYFQNEAQLEKSRLLSDRFSAERPKGSFSTLEIQRTEQGDSAMYLCASRQNVRLGGNEQFFGPGTRLTVL.

This clonotype was seen repeatedly, ten times or more. The CDR3 DNA follows: TGTGCCAGCTCAAACCCAGGGGGCGAGCAGTACTTC. Protein: CASSNPGGEQYF. The rearrangement joins TRBV18 to TRBJ2-7, with 7 bases aligning to TRBD1. The CDR3 runs 12 residues. J was trimmed by 6 bases and V by 5 bases; bases with no gene match: 4. Germline CDR1 reads KGHSH; CDR2 reads LQKENI.

The V call is TRBV12-3 or TRBV12-4, the J call TRBJ2-1; TRBD2 matches at 13 bases. The CDR3 consists of 17 residues. V dropped 4 bases and J dropped 9; count of bases not matched to a gene: 12. The DNA of the CDR3 is TGTGCCAGCAGTTCCCCTGAACTAGCGGGAGGGCTTGGTGAGCAGTTCTTC. Residues: CASSSPELAGGLGEQFF.

There are many counts of this clonotype. This CDR3 reads CASSQDLPNTEAFF. The CDR3 nucleotides are TGTGCCAGCAGCCAAGACCTCCCGAACACTGAAGCTTTCTTT. The chain joins TRBV3-1 to TRBJ1-1; D is unclear. Germline V gene lookup returns CDR1 LGHDT and CDR2 YNNKEL (reference sequence). This CDR3 is built from 14 residues. Trimming cost V 0 bases and J 1 base, with 6 bases left between them. The full variable domain, in which reference TRBV3-1 and TRBJ1-1 provide the parts outside the CDR3, is DTAVSQTPKYLVTQMGNDKSIKCEQNLGHDTMYWYKQDSKKFLKIMFSYNNKELIINETVPNRFSPKSPDKAHLNLHINSLELGDSAVYFCASSQDLPNTEAFFGQGTRLTVV.

This clonotype appeared many times. The V call is TRBV9, the J call TRBJ2-3, with 7 bases lining up with TRBD2. CDR3 size: 17 residues. The V and J ends lost 0 bases and 4 bases, in that order; junction bases with no gene match: 11. The germline V gene has CDR1 SGDLS and CDR2 YYNGEE. CDR3 DNA sequence: TGTGCCAGCAGCGTAGGGGTATCGGCGGGAGTTGCAGATACGCAGTATTTT. Its translation is CASSVGVSAGVADTQYF.

Comments on this clonotype: A far bigger clonotype differs at one base, so this is likely a read error. In this CDR3 the conserved last residue, phenylalanine or tryptophan, is missing, so a read error is likely. The chain has TRBV7-9 and TRBJ2-3, with 9 bases matching TRBD2. There are 15 residues in the CDR3. Germline values: CDR1 SEHNR, CDR2 FQNEAQ (reference sequence). Trimming took 2 bases from V and 5 from J; bases not matched to a gene: 5. CDR3 residues: CASSLRGSGGDTQYL. The DNA of the CDR3 is TGTGCCAGCAGCTTAAGAGGTAGCGGGGGAGATACGCAGTATTTG.

Turning to this clonotype: A much larger clonotype is one base distant, so this may be a read error. The genes are TRBV28 and TRBJ2-3; 7 bases line up with TRBD1. The germline CDR1 and CDR2 sequences are MDHEN and SYDVKM. CDR3 size: 14 residues. The CDR3 nucleotides read TGTACCAGCAGTGATGGGACAGCCTCAGATACGCAGTATTTT. It specifies CTSSDGTASDTQYF. Using reference TRBV28 and TRBJ2-3 for the parts outside the CDR3, the full variable domain is DVKVTQSSRYLVKRTGEKVFLECVQDMDHENMFWYRQDPGLGLRLIYFSYDVKMKEKGDIPEGYSVSREKKERFSLILESASTNQTSMYLCTSSDGTASDTQYFGPGTRLTVL.

In this sample, this clonotype turned up many times. The chain carries TRBV20-1 and TRBJ2-1, with 12 nucleotides matching TRBD2. CDR3 size: 16 residues. Per the germline V gene, CDR1 is DFQATT and CDR2 is SNEGSKA (reference sequence). The V and J ends lost 0 bases and 13 bases, in that order; junction bases with no gene match: 13. The CDR3 protein is CSARDYRLAGGPEQFF. The CDR3 DNA sequence: TGCAGTGCTAGAGATTATCGGCTAGCGGGGGGGCCGGAACAGTTCTTC.

The chain carries TRBV5-4 and TRBJ2-1; 13 bases are a match to TRBD2. V lost 2 bases and J lost 8; bases outside the gene matches: 7. This CDR3 is built from 16 residues. Germline CDR1 is SGHNT and CDR2 is YYREEE (reference sequence). The CDR3 reads CASSFRTSGSTDEQFF. The CDR3 coding sequence is TGTGCCAGCAGCTTCCGGACTAGCGGGAGTACCGATGAGCAGTTCTTC.

This chain connects TRBV6-2 or TRBV6-3 to TRBJ2-5; 9 nucleotides align to TRBD1. CDR1 and CDR2 from the germline V gene are MNHEY and SVGEGT. This CDR3 spans 15 amino acids. V was pared by 6 bases and J by 4 bases, with 9 bases of the junction left unmatched. The CDR3 protein is CASSYIPDRGETQYF. The CDR3 DNA reads as TGTGCCAGCAGCTACATACCGGACAGGGGAGAGACCCAGTACTTC.

A word on this clonotype: A much more abundant neighbour one base away suggests this may be a read error. The CDR3 carries no conserved terminal phenylalanine or tryptophan, so it likely arises from a read error. The rearrangement uses TRBV9 and TRBJ2-5; the match to TRBD1 covers 12 bases. Losses at the gene ends were 2 bases for V and 5 bases for J; bases not matched to a gene: 4. The CDR3 sequence is 15 residues long. Germline V gene lookup returns CDR1 SGDLS and CDR2 YYNGEE. This CDR3 is CASSVGTGGRETQYL. The CDR3 DNA reads as TGTGCCAGCAGCGTCGGGACAGGGGGCAGGGAGACCCAGTACCTC.

The sample holds a few counts of this clonotype. The gene calls are TRBV7-9 and TRBJ2-1; 10 nucleotides align to TRBD1. The CDR3 runs 16 residues. Germline V CDR1 and CDR2: SEHNR, FQNEAQ (reference sequence). V dropped 5 bases and J dropped 6; count of bases not matched to a gene: 10. The CDR3 DNA reads as TGTGCCAGCAGCCCGGCCCGGACAGGGGGGGTCAATGAGCAGTTCTTC. This codes for CASSPARTGGVNEQFF. The complete variable domain, with remaining parts taken from reference TRBV7-9 and TRBJ2-1, reads DTGVSQNPRHKITKRGQNVTFRCDPISEHNRLYWYRQTLGQGPEFLTYFQNEAQLEKSRLLSDRFSAERPKGSFSTLEIQRTEQGDSAMYLCASSPARTGGVNEQFFGPGTRLTVL.

This clonotype was detected only a few times. The chain carries TRBV24-1 and TRBJ2-7; 7 bases are shared with TRBD1. Trimming at V came to 3 bases and at J to 3 bases, leaving 4 bases not matched to a gene. Germline assignment: CDR1 KGHDR and CDR2 SFDVKD. This CDR3 has 14 amino acids. CDR3 bases: TGTGCCACCAGTGATCACCGGGACAGCTACGAGCAGTACTTC. Its protein is CATSDHRDSYEQYF.

This clonotype was detected ten times or more. The rearrangement uses TRBV20-1 and TRBJ1-4, with a possible D match to TRBD1 (6 bases). Between the trimmed V and J ends, which lost 1 base and 7 bases, there was a span of 13 bases. CDR3 length equals 14 residues. Looked up from germline, CDR1 is DFQATT and CDR2 is SNEGSKA (reference sequence). The CDR3 DNA follows: TGCAGTGCTAGAGTGGCCAGGGGAGGTGAAAAACTGTTTTTT. Translation: CSARVARGGEKLFF.

The genes are TRBV2 and TRBJ2-3; 12 bases are shared with TRBD1. Germline V gene sequence: CDR1 SNHLY, CDR2 FYNNEI. Germline trimming cut 5 bases from V and 1 base from J; bases unmatched to any gene: 7. The CDR3 totals 17 residues. CDR3 sequence: CASSLSGTGGGTDTQYF. The CDR3 DNA sequence: TGTGCCAGCAGTTTGTCCGGGACAGGGGGCGGCACAGATACGCAGTATTTT. Full variable domain (outside the CDR3, taken from reference TRBV2 and TRBJ2-3): EPEVTQTPSHQVTQMGQEVILRCVPISNHLYFYWYRQILGQKVEFLVSFYNNEISEKSEIFDDQFSVERPDGSNFTLKIRSTKLEDSAMYFCASSLSGTGGGTDTQYFGPGTRLTVL.

This clonotype was found many times. The chain employs TRBV7-2 and TRBJ1-5; 11 bases map to TRBD1. CDR1 is SGHTA, CDR2 FQGNSA, per germline. The J segment lost 7 bases and the V segment lost 5 bases, leaving 10 bases of the junction unmatched. This CDR3 has 16 amino acids. CDR3 region: CASSPEDRGLRQPQHF. The CDR3, as DNA: TGTGCCAGCAGCCCGGAGGACAGGGGGCTACGACAGCCCCAGCATTTT.

The CDR3: CSASSGRDNEQFF. In DNA, the CDR3 is TGCAGTGCTAGTAGCGGGAGGGACAATGAGCAGTTCTTC. The chain combines TRBV20-1 with TRBJ2-1; 11 bases are a match to TRBD2. Germline-derived CDR1 and CDR2 are DFQATT and SNEGSKA (reference sequence). The CDR3 spans 13 residues. V was clipped by 3 bases and J by 5 bases; unmatched bases: 0.

This clonotype was seen ten or more times. V usage is TRBV7-9 and J usage is TRBJ2-1; 9 bases fit TRBD2. Germline CDR1 SEHNR, CDR2 FQNEAQ (reference sequence). V lost 5 bases, J lost 2 bases, and 13 bases stayed unmatched. The CDR3 consists of 18 residues. The CDR3 nucleotides read TGTGCCAGCAGCCGCCAAACGGGCGGGAGGGCCGCCTACAATGAGCAGTTCTTC. It encodes CASSRQTGGRAAYNEQFF.

This clonotype occurred many times. The chain is built from TRBV10-3 and TRBJ2-3; a weak D match, TRBD2 (6 bases). Germline assignment: CDR1 ENHRY and CDR2 SYGVKD. The CDR3 is 13 amino acids. Trimming took 3 bases from V and 10 from J, leaving 14 bases between them. The CDR3 protein is CAISDTGVPAQYF. CDR3 nucleotide sequence: TGTGCCATCAGTGACACGGGGGTGCCGGCGCAGTATTTT.